Listed here are 17 T cell receptor beta chains from one sample, sequenced in a study of control samples from healthy donors and cancer patients. Assay: immunoSEQ multiplex PCR; the TCRdb copy retains only in-frame clones and omits some. Of roughly 450,000 clones detected, over 75% appear once; the ten largest clones hold 6% to 7%. Sequences were obtained from PBMCs. Source of these receptors: a man aged 35-49 years with head and neck cancer.

This clone was picked up a small number of times. This chain connects TRBV27 to TRBJ1-3; no reliable D call. CDR1 and CDR2 (germline): MNHEY, SMNVEV (reference sequence). With 4 bases removed from V and 0 bases from J, the gap between germline ends came to 10 bases. This CDR3 comprises 15 residues. The CDR3 is CASSSIRNSGNTIYF. The DNA of the CDR3 is TGTGCCAGCAGTTCAATTAGGAACTCTGGAAACACCATATATTTT.

The chain uses TRBV5-1 and TRBJ2-1; 11 nucleotides match TRBD1. Per the germline V gene, CDR1 is SGHRS and CDR2 is YFSETQ. V was pared by 1 base and J by 3 bases, with 3 bases of the junction left unmatched. This CDR3 contains 16 residues. CDR3 sequence reads: CASSLWGTGGYNEQFF. The CDR3 DNA sequence: TGCGCCAGCAGCTTGTGGGGGACAGGGGGCTACAATGAGCAGTTCTTC.

V and J are TRBV3-1 (or the pseudogene TRBV3-2) and TRBJ2-7, with D tentatively TRBD1 or TRBD2 (6 bases each). Germline V lookup: CDR1 LGHDT, CDR2 YNNKEL (reference sequence). The ends were cut back, 3 bases at V and 5 bases at J, with 17 bases in the middle. The CDR3 contains 15 residues. This chain's CDR3 is CASSQGGGGPDEQYF. CDR3 bases: TGTGCCAGCAGCCAGGGTGGAGGGGGGCCGGACGAGCAGTACTTC.

The V call is TRBV4-3, the J call TRBJ2-1; TRBD2 matches 12 bases. Trimming took 2 bases from V and 4 from J; bases not matched to a gene: 12. The CDR3 has 19 residues. CDR1 is LGHNA, CDR2 YSLEER, per germline. The CDR3 reads CASSQYELAGGIGYNEQFF. DNA for the CDR3: TGCGCCAGCAGCCAATACGAGCTAGCGGGGGGGATAGGGTACAATGAGCAGTTCTTC.

In DNA, the CDR3 is TGTGCCAGCAGTTCCGGGACAGCCGTTTTAGGTGAGCAGTTCTTC. This gives the protein CASSSGTAVLGEQFF. The rearrangement joins TRBV2 to TRBJ2-1; 7 bases are a match to TRBD1. Germline CDR1 reads SNHLY; CDR2 reads FYNNEI. V gave up 5 bases and J gave up 9 bases; unmatched junction bases: 13. The CDR3 contains 15 residues.

The CDR3 loop is CAVGSGSGTDTQYF. The CDR3 coding sequence is TGTGCCGTGGGGTCAGGGAGTGGCACAGATACGCAGTATTTT. The rearrangement uses TRBV7-8 and TRBJ2-3; either TRBD1 or TRBD2 may fit D (5 bases each). The CDR3 spans 14 residues. Trimming took 11 bases from V and 1 from J, leaving 16 bases between them. The V gene's germline CDR1 is SGHVS and CDR2 FQNEAQ.

Turning to this clone: Other nucleotide sequences from this sample produce the same CDR3. The J gene is TRBJ2-5, the V gene TRBV19; D remains ambiguous. The germline gives CDR1 LNHDA, CDR2 SQIVND (reference sequence). The CDR3 has 12 amino acids. V was clipped by 3 bases and J by 2 bases, with 4 bases between them. This CDR3 reads CASSIGQETQYF. DNA of the CDR3: TGTGCCAGTAGTATCGGTCAAGAGACCCAGTACTTC.

This clone has a handful of counts. This sequence joins TRBV9 and TRBJ1-1; no clear D gene. This CDR3 has 15 amino acids. Germline V gives CDR1 SGDLS, CDR2 YYNGEE. Trimming shortened V by 0 bases and J by 0 bases, and 9 bases separated the two germline ends. The CDR3 DNA reads TGTGCCAGCAGCGTAGATATAGGGATGAACACTGAAGCTTTCTTT. This encodes CASSVDIGMNTEAFF. Supplemented by reference TRBV9 and TRBJ1-1, the full variable domain reads DSGVTQTPKHLITATGQRVTLRCSPRSGDLSVYWYQQSLDQGLQFLIQYYNGEERAKGNILERFSAQQFPDLHSELNLSSLELGDSALYFCASSVDIGMNTEAFFGQGTRLTVV.

The genes are TRBV4-2 and TRBJ1-5; no reliable D call. Germline V gene sequence: CDR1 LGHNA, CDR2 YNFKEQ. The V end was cut by 0 bases, the J end by 4 bases, with 13 bases between. CDR3 length equals 16 residues. The CDR3 loop reads CASSQDRNRVNQPQHF. In DNA form, the CDR3 reads TGTGCCAGCAGCCAAGACCGGAACAGAGTTAATCAGCCCCAGCATTTT.

This chain joins TRBV5-1 and TRBJ2-1; 9 bases align to TRBD1. The germline CDR1 and CDR2 sequences are SGHRS and YFSETQ. The CDR3 is made up of 15 amino acids. Germline trimming cut 9 bases from V and 5 bases from J; bases unmatched to any gene: 12. In DNA, the CDR3 is TGCGCCACCTCGACCGGGACAGGGTTCAACAATGAGCAGTTCTTC. This gives the protein CATSTGTGFNNEQFF.

The chain uses TRBV9 and TRBJ1-1; D unclear. CDR1 and CDR2 from the germline V gene are SGDLS and YYNGEE. V lost 4 bases, J lost 1 base, and 11 bases lay in between. The CDR3 is 14 amino acids. CDR3 coding DNA: TGTGCCAGCAGCCCCACCACTAGGAACACTGAAGCTTTCTTT. It yields the protein CASSPTTRNTEAFF.

This chain uses TRBV5-6 with TRBJ2-1, with D uncertain. Germline values: CDR1 SGHDT, CDR2 YYEEEE. Deletions cut 2 bases from V and 0 bases from J, with 6 bases between. The CDR3 runs 14 residues. This CDR3 reads CASSFPSSYNEQFF. In nucleotides, the CDR3 is TGTGCCAGCAGCTTCCCCAGCTCCTACAATGAGCAGTTCTTC.

The chain joins TRBV18 to TRBJ2-5; 7 nucleotides line up with TRBD1. Germline V gives CDR1 KGHSH, CDR2 LQKENI. The CDR3 length is 15 residues. J lost 1 base, V lost 3 bases, and 5 bases had no gene match. The CDR3 nucleotides read TGTGCCAGCTCACCGCGACAGGGCCGCCAAGAGACCCAGTACTTC. Protein sequence: CASSPRQGRQETQYF.

The chain is built from TRBV14 and TRBJ2-1; D perhaps matches TRBD2 (6 bases). The CDR3 sequence is 13 residues long. Trimming cost V 0 bases and J 8 bases, with 8 bases left between them. Germline assignment: CDR1 SGHDN and CDR2 FVKESK. CDR3 residues: CASSQELAYEQFF. The CDR3 DNA reads as TGTGCCAGCAGCCAAGAACTAGCCTATGAGCAGTTCTTC. Looking up the rest from reference TRBV14 and TRBJ2-1 gives the full variable domain: EAGVTQFPSHSVIEKGQTVTLRCDPISGHDNLYWYRRVMGKEIKFLLHFVKESKQDESGMPNNRFLAERTGGTYSTLKVQPAELEDSGVYFCASSQELAYEQFFGPGTRLTVL.

The rearrangement uses TRBV5-8 and TRBJ2-1; TRBD2 matches 14 bases. Germline CDR1 is SGHTS and CDR2 is YDEGEE. J lost 4 bases, V lost 0 bases, and 3 bases had no gene match. This CDR3 is built from 17 residues. The CDR3 DNA is TGTGCCAGCAGCTTGGCCCGACTAGCGGGAGGGTACAATGAGCAGTTCTTC. Translation: CASSLARLAGGYNEQFF.

This chain joins TRBV15 and TRBJ1-5; D gene ambiguous. CDR1 and CDR2 from the germline V gene are LNHNV and YYDKDF (reference sequence). The CDR3 extends over 15 amino acids. Trimming pared 1 base from V and 5 bases from J, leaving 12 bases between. The CDR3 DNA is TGTGCCACCAGCAGAGGGGGTCAGCAATATCAGCCCCAGCATTTT. It specifies CATSRGGQQYQPQHF.

The V call is TRBV6-6, the J call TRBJ2-7; D is perhaps TRBD1 or TRBD2 (6 bases each). CDR3 size: 15 residues. Germline loops: CDR1 MNHNY, CDR2 SVGAGI (reference sequence). With 7 bases removed from V and 6 bases from J, the gap between germline ends came to 22 bases. CDR3 DNA sequence: TGTGCCAGCACCGCCACGAGGGGGGTATGGGTCGAGCAGTACTTC. This codes for CASTATRGVWVEQYF.